These 14 T cell receptor beta chains were sequenced from one sample in a study of blood T cell repertoires in COVID-19. The protocol was immunoSEQ multiplex PCR, while the TCRdb copy is restricted to in-frame clones and leaves out a portion. The sample yields tens of thousands of clones, 70% to 90% seen once. The specimen sequenced was peripheral blood. All receptors derive from a human donor in a cohort sampled during active COVID-19.

The chain carries TRBV14 and TRBJ2-5; D remains ambiguous. The V and J ends lost 5 bases and 3 bases respectively, with 13 bases between them. The CDR3 is 14 residues long. Germline V gives CDR1 SGHDN, CDR2 FVKESK. The CDR3 region is CASSTHAGKETQYF. The CDR3 DNA reads TGTGCCAGCAGCACACACGCAGGAAAAGAGACCCAGTACTTC.

The V call is TRBV6-2 or TRBV6-3, the J call TRBJ2-5; possible D gene TRBD2, 6 bases. The CDR3 has 14 amino acids. Per germline, CDR1 MNHEY and CDR2 SVGEGT. V lost 4 bases and J 2 bases, leaving 11 bases between the germline ends. CDR3 sequence: CASSSRDWQETQYF. In nucleotides, the CDR3 is TGTGCCAGCAGTTCCCGGGACTGGCAAGAGACCCAGTACTTC.

The rearrangement joins TRBV7-2 to TRBJ2-7, with D possibly being TRBD1 (5 bases). The germline V and J ends were trimmed by 5 bases and 4 bases, with 9 bases remaining between them. Looked up from germline, CDR1 is SGHTA and CDR2 is FQGNSA. The CDR3 is 12 residues long. The CDR3 coding sequence is TGTGCCAGCAGCCTCACAGGTTACGAGCAGTACTTC. It yields the protein CASSLTGYEQYF. Combining the CDR3 with reference TRBV7-2 and TRBJ2-7 gives the whole variable domain GAGVSQSPSNKVTEKGKDVELRCDPISGHTALYWYRQSLGQGLEFLIYFQGNSAPDKSGLPSDRFSAERTGGSVSTLTIQRTQQEDSAVYLCASSLTGYEQYFGPGTRLTVT.

This clone is categorized as medium-sized. CDR3 amino acids: CASSLSVGAVSNYGYTF. DNA for the CDR3: TGTGCCAGCAGTTTATCGGTAGGGGCGGTTTCTAACTATGGCTACACCTTC. This chain joins TRBV27 and TRBJ1-2, with D maybe TRBD1 (5 bases). From germline, CDR1 is MNHEY and CDR2 SMNVEV (reference sequence). This CDR3 has 17 residues. V shed 0 bases and J shed 0 bases, with 14 bases lying between them.

In its sample, this clone was seen a few times. The gene calls are TRBV5-4 and TRBJ2-5; 7 bases align to TRBD2. The V gene's germline CDR1 is SGHNT and CDR2 YYREEE (reference sequence). The V segment lost 0 bases and the J segment 0 bases; nucleotides outside the gene matches: 8. The CDR3 is 17 amino acids. CDR3 DNA: TGTGCCAGCAGCTTGGCGGCTAGCGGATTGTACCAAGAGACCCAGTACTTC. It codes for CASSLAASGLYQETQYF.

The V gene is TRBV14, the J gene TRBJ2-2, with D tentatively TRBD1 (5 bases). V was clipped by 4 bases and J by 0 bases, with 27 bases between them. This CDR3 contains 21 residues. Germline V lookup: CDR1 SGHDN, CDR2 FVKESK. CDR3 protein: CASSLGQRGSHERANTGELFF. The CDR3 DNA reads as TGTGCCAGCAGCCTGGGGCAGCGTGGGTCCCACGAACGCGCGAACACCGGGGAGCTGTTTTTT.

J is TRBJ2-1 and V is TRBV4-3, with TRBD1 matching over 9 bases. The ends lost 3 bases at V and 3 bases at J; junction bases unmatched: 3. The germline V gene encodes CDR1 LGHNA and CDR2 YSLEER. CDR3 length: 15 amino acids. DNA of the CDR3: TGCGCCAGCAGCCAGGACAGGGGCGACTACAATGAGCAGTTCTTC. Translated: CASSQDRGDYNEQFF.

In the case of this clone: The DNA is left out, because the CDR3 cannot be placed on it with certainty; the CDR3 is given as TCRdb lists it. The chain carries TRBV12-2 and TRBJ2-1; the D call TRBD2 from the table was never checked on the DNA. TRBV12-2 counts as a pseudogene. A total of 21 residues make up the CDR3, ends included. This CDR3 reads CASRLVGVGTSGSRLSDEQFF.

The V gene is TRBV18, the J gene TRBJ1-4; unclear D gene. The CDR3 is 17 amino acids. The V gene's germline CDR1 is KGHSH and CDR2 LQKENI. Deletions cut 0 bases from V and 0 bases from J, with 11 bases between. The CDR3 region is CASSPPDYPATNEKLFF. In DNA form, the CDR3 reads TGTGCCAGCTCACCACCCGACTACCCTGCAACTAATGAAAAACTGTTTTTT.

The rearrangement joins TRBV21-1 to TRBJ1-1. TRBV21-1 is a recognized pseudogene. This CDR3 has 14 residues. CDR3 amino acids: CASSKVGRDTEAFF. In DNA form, the CDR3 reads TGTGCCAGCAGCAAAGTAGGGCGGGACACTGAAGCTTTCTTT.

This clone was recorded once. This sequence joins TRBV4-1 and TRBJ1-4; TRBD1 might be the D (5 bases). This CDR3 is 16 amino acids long. Per germline, CDR1 MGHRA and CDR2 YSYEKL. V was trimmed by 1 base and J by 8 bases, leaving 17 bases between them. The CDR3 DNA sequence: TGCGCCAGCAGCCAAGTTTGGAGGGGTCGTCGCGAAAAACTGTTTTTT. Translation gives CASSQVWRGRREKLFF.

In nucleotides, the CDR3 is TGTGCCAGCAAAACTAGCACGGGGGAGCTGTTTTTT. Its protein product is CASKTSTGELFF. The chain uses TRBV5-4 and TRBJ2-2; TRBD2 is a possible D gene (6 bases). V dropped 6 bases and J dropped 8 bases, with 11 bases sitting between them. The V gene's germline CDR1 is SGHNT and CDR2 YYREEE (reference sequence). The CDR3 is made up of 12 amino acids. Supplemented by reference TRBV5-4 and TRBJ2-2, the full variable domain reads ETGVTQSPTHLIKTRGQQVTLRCSSQSGHNTVSWYQQALGQGPQFIFQYYREEENGRGNFPPRFSGLQFPNYSSELNVNALELDDSALYLCASKTSTGELFFGEGSRLTVL.

This clone was observed a single time. V usage is TRBV3-1 (or the pseudogene TRBV3-2) and J usage is TRBJ2-5, with D possibly being TRBD1 (5 bases). Deletions cut 0 bases from V and 5 bases from J, with 19 bases between. Germline V lookup: CDR1 LGHDT, CDR2 YNNKEL (reference sequence). The CDR3 extends over 17 amino acids. CDR3 sequence reads: CASSQDGWTLHRETQYF. In DNA form, the CDR3 reads TGTGCCAGCAGCCAAGATGGGTGGACACTCCACCGGGAGACCCAGTACTTC.

V and J are TRBV2 and TRBJ2-5; TRBD2 aligns across 14 bases. The V gene's germline CDR1 is SNHLY and CDR2 FYNNEI. V lost 6 bases to trimming and J lost 4 bases; unmatched junction nucleotides: 7. This CDR3 comprises 16 residues. CDR3 in amino acids: CASRRLAGGLGETQYF. For the CDR3, the DNA is TGTGCCAGCAGGAGACTAGCGGGGGGGCTGGGAGAGACCCAGTACTTC. The full variable domain, in which reference TRBV2 and TRBJ2-5 provide the parts outside the CDR3, is EPEVTQTPSHQVTQMGQEVILRCVPISNHLYFYWYRQILGQKVEFLVSFYNNEISEKSEIFDDQFSVERPDGSNFTLKIRSTKLEDSAMYFCASRRLAGGLGETQYFGPGTRLLVL.